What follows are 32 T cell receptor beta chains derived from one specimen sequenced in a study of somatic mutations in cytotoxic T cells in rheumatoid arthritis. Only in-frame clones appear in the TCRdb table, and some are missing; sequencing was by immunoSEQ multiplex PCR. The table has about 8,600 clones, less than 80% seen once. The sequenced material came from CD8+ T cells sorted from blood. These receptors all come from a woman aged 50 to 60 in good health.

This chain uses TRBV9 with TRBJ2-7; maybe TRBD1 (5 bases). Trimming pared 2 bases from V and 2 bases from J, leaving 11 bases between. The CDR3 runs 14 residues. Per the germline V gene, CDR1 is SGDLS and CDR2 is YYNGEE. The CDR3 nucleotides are TGTGCCAGCAGCGTGGTGGACACAGCCTACGAGCAGTACTTC. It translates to CASSVVDTAYEQYF.

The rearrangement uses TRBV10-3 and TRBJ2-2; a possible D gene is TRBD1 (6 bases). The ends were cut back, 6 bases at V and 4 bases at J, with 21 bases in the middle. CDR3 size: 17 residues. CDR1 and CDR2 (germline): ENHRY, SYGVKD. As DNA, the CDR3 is TGTGCCATCAGGGATCCGAACAGGGAGCCGTTCACCGGGGAGCTGTTTTTT. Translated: CAIRDPNREPFTGELFF.

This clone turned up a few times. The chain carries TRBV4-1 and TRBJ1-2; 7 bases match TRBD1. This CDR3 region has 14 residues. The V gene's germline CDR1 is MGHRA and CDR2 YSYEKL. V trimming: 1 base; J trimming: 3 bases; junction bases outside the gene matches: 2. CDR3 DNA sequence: TGCGCCAGCAGCCAAGTTACAGGGGACTATGGCTACACCTTC. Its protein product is CASSQVTGDYGYTF.

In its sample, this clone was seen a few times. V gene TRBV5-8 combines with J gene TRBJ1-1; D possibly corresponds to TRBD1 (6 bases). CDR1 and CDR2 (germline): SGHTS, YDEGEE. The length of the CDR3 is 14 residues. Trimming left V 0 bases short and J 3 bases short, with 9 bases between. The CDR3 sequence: CASSLVYRDTEAFF. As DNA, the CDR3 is TGTGCCAGCAGCTTGGTCTACAGGGACACTGAAGCTTTCTTT.

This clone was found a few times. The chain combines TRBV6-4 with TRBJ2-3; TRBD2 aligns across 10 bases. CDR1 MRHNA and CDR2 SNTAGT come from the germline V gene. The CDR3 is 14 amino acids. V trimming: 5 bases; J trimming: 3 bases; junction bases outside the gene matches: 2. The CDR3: CASSPSGGTDTQYF. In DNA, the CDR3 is TGTGCCAGCAGTCCTAGCGGGGGAACAGATACGCAGTATTTT.

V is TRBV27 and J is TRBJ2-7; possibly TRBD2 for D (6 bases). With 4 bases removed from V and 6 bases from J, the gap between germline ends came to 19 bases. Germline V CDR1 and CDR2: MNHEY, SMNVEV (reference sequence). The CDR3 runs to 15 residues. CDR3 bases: TGTGCCAGCAGTTCTTGGCGGGGCAGTGCGAGCGAGCAGTACTTC. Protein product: CASSSWRGSASEQYF.

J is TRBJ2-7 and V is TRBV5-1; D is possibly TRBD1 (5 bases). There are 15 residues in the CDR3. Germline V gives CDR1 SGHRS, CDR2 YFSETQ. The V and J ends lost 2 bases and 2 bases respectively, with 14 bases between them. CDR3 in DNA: TGCGCCAGCAGCTTATTGGGGCCAATTCCCTACGAGCAGTACTTC. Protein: CASSLLGPIPYEQYF. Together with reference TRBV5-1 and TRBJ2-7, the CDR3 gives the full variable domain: KAGVTQTPRYLIKTRGQQVTLSCSPISGHRSVSWYQQTPGQGLQFLFEYFSETQRNKGNFPGRFSGRQFSNSRSEMNVSTLELGDSALYLCASSLLGPIPYEQYFGPGTRLTVT.

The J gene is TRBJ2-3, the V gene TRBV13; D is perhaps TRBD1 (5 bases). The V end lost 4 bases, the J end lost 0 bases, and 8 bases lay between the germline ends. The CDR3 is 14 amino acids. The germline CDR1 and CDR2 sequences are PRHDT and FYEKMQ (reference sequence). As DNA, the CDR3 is TGTGCCAGCAGCTCCGACAGTAGCACAGATACGCAGTATTTT. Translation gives CASSSDSSTDTQYF.

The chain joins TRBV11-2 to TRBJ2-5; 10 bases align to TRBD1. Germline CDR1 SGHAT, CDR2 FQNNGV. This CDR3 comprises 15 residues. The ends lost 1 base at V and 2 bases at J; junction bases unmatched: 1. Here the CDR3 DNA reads TGTGCCAGCAGCTTAGCGGGACAGGGGCAAGAGACCCAGTACTTC. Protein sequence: CASSLAGQGQETQYF. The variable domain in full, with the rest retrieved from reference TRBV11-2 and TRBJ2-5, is EAGVAQSPRYKIIEKRQSVAFWCNPISGHATLYWYQQILGQGPKLLIQFQNNGVVDDSQLPKDRFSAERLKGVDSTLKIQPAKLEDSAVYLCASSLAGQGQETQYFGPGTRLLVL.

This chain's CDR3 is CASSFPGTGEYEQYF. CDR3 nucleotides: TGTGCCAGCAGCTTCCCCGGGACAGGGGAGTACGAGCAGTACTTC. The rearrangement links TRBV7-9 to TRBJ2-7; 10 nucleotides align to TRBD1. The germline V gene has CDR1 SEHNR and CDR2 FQNEAQ (reference sequence). CDR3 size: 15 residues. The V and J ends lost 3 bases and 4 bases, in that order; junction bases with no gene match: 6.

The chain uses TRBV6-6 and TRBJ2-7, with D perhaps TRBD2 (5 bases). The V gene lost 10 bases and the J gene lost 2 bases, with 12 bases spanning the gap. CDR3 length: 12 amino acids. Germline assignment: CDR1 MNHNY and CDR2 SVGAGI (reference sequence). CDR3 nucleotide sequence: TGTGCCATCTCCAGCGGTCCCTACGAGCAGTACTTC. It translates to CAISSGPYEQYF.

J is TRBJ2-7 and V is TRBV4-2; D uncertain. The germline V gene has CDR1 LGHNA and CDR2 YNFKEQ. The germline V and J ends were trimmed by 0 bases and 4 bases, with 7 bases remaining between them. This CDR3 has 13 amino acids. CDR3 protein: CASSQEPTYEQYF. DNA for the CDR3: TGTGCCAGCAGCCAAGAACCGACTTACGAGCAGTACTTC.

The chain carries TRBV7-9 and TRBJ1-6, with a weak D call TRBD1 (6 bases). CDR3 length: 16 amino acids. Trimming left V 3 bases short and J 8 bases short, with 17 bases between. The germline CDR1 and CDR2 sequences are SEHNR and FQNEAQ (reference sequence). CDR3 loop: CASSFTLTGPDSPLHF. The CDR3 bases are TGTGCCAGCAGCTTCACCCTTACAGGGCCCGATTCACCCCTCCACTTT.

In DNA, the CDR3 is TGTGCCAGCAGCGTAGGCGGGGGCCCCCGGGAGACCCAGTACTTC. It codes for CASSVGGGPRETQYF. This rearrangement joins TRBV9 to TRBJ2-5; D possibly corresponds to TRBD2 (7 bases). This CDR3 has 15 amino acids. Looked up from germline, CDR1 is SGDLS and CDR2 is YYNGEE. V lost 0 bases and J 5 bases, leaving 14 bases between the germline ends. Using reference TRBV9 and TRBJ2-5 for the parts outside the CDR3, the full variable domain is DSGVTQTPKHLITATGQRVTLRCSPRSGDLSVYWYQQSLDQGLQFLIQYYNGEERAKGNILERFSAQQFPDLHSELNLSSLELGDSALYFCASSVGGGPRETQYFGPGTRLLVL.

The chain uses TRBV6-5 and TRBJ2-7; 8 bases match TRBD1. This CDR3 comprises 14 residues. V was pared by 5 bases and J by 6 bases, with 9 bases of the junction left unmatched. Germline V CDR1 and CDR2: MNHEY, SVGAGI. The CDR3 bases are TGTGCCAGCAGTCCCGGGACAGGATTCGGCGAGCAGTACTTC. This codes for CASSPGTGFGEQYF.

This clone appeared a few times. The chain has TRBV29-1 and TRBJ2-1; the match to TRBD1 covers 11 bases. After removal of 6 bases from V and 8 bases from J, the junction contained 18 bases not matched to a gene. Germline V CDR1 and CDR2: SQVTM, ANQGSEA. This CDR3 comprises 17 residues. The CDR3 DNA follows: TGCAGCGTCCAGACCACAACCGGGACAGGGGGTATCTATGAGCAGTTCTTC. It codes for CSVQTTTGTGGIYEQFF.

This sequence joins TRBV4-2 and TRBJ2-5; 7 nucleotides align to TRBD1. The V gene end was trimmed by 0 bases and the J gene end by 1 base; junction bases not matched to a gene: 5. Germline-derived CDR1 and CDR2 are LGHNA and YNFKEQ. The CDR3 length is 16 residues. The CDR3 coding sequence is TGTGCCAGCAGCCAAGAGGGGGCAGGGGGCCAAGAGACCCAGTACTTC. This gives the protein CASSQEGAGGQETQYF.

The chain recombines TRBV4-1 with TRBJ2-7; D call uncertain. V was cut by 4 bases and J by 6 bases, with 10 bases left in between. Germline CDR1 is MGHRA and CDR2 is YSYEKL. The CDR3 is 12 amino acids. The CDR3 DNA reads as TGCGCCAGCAGCCTCTACGGTGGCGAGCAGTACTTC. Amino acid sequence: CASSLYGGEQYF.

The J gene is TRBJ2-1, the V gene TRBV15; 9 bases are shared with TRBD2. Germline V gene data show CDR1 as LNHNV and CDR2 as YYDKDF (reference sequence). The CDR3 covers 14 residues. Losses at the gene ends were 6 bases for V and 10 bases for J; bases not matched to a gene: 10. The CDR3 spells CATSSGGGAGEQFF. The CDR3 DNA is TGTGCCACCAGTTCTGGCGGGGGGGCCGGGGAGCAGTTCTTC.

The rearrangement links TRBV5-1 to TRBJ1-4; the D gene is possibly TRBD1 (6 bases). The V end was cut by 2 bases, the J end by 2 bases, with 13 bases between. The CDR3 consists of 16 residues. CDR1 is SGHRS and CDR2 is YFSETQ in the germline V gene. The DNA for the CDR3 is TGCGCCAGCAGCTTACCAGGGGCTGGGACTAATGAAAAACTGTTTTTT. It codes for CASSLPGAGTNEKLFF.

The CDR3 loop is CASSMSGGLYNEQFF. For the CDR3, the DNA is TGTGCCAGTAGTATGAGCGGGGGGCTTTACAATGAGCAGTTCTTC. The chain has TRBV19 and TRBJ2-1; 9 bases match TRBD2. This CDR3 has 15 amino acids. Germline V gives CDR1 LNHDA, CDR2 SQIVND (reference sequence). The V gene end was trimmed by 3 bases and the J gene end by 4 bases; junction bases not matched to a gene: 4.

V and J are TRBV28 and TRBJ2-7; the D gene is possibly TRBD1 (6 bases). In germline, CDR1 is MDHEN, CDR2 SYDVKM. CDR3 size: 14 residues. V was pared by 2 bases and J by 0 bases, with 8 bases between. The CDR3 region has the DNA TGTGCCAGCAGTTTAGCGGACAGCTCCTACGAGCAGTACTTC. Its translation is CASSLADSSYEQYF.

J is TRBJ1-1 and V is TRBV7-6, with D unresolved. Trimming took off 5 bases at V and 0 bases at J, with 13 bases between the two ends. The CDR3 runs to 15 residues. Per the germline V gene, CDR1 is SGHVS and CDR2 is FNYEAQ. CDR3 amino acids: CASSPRLNMNTEAFF. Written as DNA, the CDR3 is TGTGCCAGCAGCCCACGACTGAACATGAACACTGAAGCTTTCTTT.

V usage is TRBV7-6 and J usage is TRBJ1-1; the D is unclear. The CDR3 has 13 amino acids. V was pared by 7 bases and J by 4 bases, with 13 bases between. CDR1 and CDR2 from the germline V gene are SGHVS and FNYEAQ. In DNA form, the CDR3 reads TGTGCCAGCAAGCCCGAGGGAGTCACTGAAGCTTTCTTT. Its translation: CASKPEGVTEAFF.

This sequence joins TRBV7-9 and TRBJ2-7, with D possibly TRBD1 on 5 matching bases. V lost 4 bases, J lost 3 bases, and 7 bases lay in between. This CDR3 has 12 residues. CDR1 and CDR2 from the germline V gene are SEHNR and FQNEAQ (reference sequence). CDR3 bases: TGTGCCAGCAGCTCTACAGGCTACGAGCAGTACTTC. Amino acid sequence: CASSSTGYEQYF.

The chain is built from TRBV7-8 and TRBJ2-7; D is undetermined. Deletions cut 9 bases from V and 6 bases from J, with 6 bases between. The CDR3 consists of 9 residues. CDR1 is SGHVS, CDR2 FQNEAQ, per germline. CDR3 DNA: TGTGCCAGTTACTGCGAGCAGTACTTC. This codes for CASYCEQYF.

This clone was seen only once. CDR3 region: CSVQRGTEAGELFF. CDR3 sequence (DNA): TGCAGCGTTCAAAGAGGGACTGAGGCCGGGGAGCTGTTTTTT. The rearrangement joins TRBV29-1 to TRBJ2-2, with a weak D call TRBD2 (6 bases). V was pared by 5 bases and J by 6 bases, with 16 bases between. The V gene's germline CDR1 is SQVTM and CDR2 ANQGSEA. The CDR3 has 14 residues.

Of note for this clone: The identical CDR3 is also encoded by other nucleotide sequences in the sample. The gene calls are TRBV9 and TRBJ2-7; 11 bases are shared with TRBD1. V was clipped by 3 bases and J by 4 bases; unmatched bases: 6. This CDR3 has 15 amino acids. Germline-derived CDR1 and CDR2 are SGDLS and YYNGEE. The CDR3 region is CASSEGQGVGYEQYF. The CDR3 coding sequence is TGTGCCAGCAGCGAGGGACAGGGGGTCGGATACGAGCAGTACTTC. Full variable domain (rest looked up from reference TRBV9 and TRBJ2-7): DSGVTQTPKHLITATGQRVTLRCSPRSGDLSVYWYQQSLDQGLQFLIQYYNGEERAKGNILERFSAQQFPDLHSELNLSSLELGDSALYFCASSEGQGVGYEQYFGPGTRLTVT.

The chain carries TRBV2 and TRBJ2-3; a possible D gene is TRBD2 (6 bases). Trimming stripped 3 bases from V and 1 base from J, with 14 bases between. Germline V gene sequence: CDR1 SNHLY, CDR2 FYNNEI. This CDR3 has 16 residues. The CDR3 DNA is TGTGCCAGCAGTGACCAGACTAGACTGGGCACAGATACGCAGTATTTT. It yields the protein CASSDQTRLGTDTQYF.

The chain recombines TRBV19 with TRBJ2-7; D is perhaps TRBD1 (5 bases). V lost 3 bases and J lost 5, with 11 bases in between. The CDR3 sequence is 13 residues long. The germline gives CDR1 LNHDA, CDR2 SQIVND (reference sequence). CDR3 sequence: CASSMGRVHEQYF. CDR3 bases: TGTGCCAGTAGTATGGGCAGGGTCCACGAGCAGTACTTC.

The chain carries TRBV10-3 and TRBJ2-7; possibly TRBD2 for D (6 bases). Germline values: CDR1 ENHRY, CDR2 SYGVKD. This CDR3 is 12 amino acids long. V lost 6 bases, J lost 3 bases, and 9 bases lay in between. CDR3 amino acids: CAISGGHYEQYF. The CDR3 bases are TGTGCCATCAGCGGGGGTCACTACGAGCAGTACTTC.

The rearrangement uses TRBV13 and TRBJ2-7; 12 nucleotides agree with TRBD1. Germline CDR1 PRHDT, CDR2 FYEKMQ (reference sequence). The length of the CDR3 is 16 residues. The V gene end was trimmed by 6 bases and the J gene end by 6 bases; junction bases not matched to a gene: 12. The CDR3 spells CASRDHEGQGAGEQYF. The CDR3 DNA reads TGTGCCAGCAGGGACCACGAGGGACAGGGGGCTGGCGAGCAGTACTTC. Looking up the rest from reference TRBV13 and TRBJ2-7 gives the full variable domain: AAGVIQSPRHLIKEKRETATLKCYPIPRHDTVYWYQQGPGQDPQFLISFYEKMQSDKGSIPDRFSAQQFSDYHSELNMSSLELGDSALYFCASRDHEGQGAGEQYFGPGTRLTVT.